The subject of this entry is one TCR beta chain. Profiling relied on immunoSEQ multiplex PCR, and the TCRdb table lists in-frame clones only, not all of them. This sample has around 180,000 clones; more than 75% occur once, and the top ten carry about 4.2%. This record belongs to a study of blood T cell repertoires in COVID-19. Overall study: Specimens from acute and convalescent COVID-19 originated in the United States, Italy and Spain. PBMCs, B-cell-depleted T cells, or T cells were the source of the cDNA or gDNA that made up the material.

This CDR3 is 16 amino acids long. CDR1 and CDR2 (germline): SGHTA, FQGNSA. V was clipped by 5 bases and J by 7 bases; unmatched bases: 11. The receptor was isolated from a human donor in a cohort sampled during active COVID-19. The genes are TRBV7-2 and TRBJ1-6, with TRBD1 matching over 7 bases. Source material: peripheral blood. CDR3 sequence (DNA): TGTGCCAGCAGCCCCAGCGCAGGGGGTCGAAATTCACCCCTCCACTTT. It translates to CASSPSAGGRNSPLHF. The full variable domain, with the rest looked up from reference TRBV7-2 and TRBJ1-6, is GAGVSQSPSNKVTEKGKDVELRCDPISGHTALYWYRQSLGQGLEFLIYFQGNSAPDKSGLPSDRFSAERTGGSVSTLTIQRTQQEDSAVYLCASSPSAGGRNSPLHFGNGTRLTVT.